This TCR beta chain came from a study of cytomegalovirus exposure and HLA in healthy donors. J gave up 4 bases and V 0 bases, and 6 bases lay outside the gene matches. Germline V gene sequence: CDR1 LGHNA, CDR2 YSLEER. The CDR3 length is 16 residues. The PCR used 60 Vbeta and 13 Jbeta primers. Using immunoSEQ multiplex PCR, the repertoire was profiled, and TCRdb retains in-frame clones only, with some absent. In all, the sample yields 68,000 or so clones. The V and J genes are TRBV4-3 and TRBJ1-1; 9 nucleotides align to TRBD1. This receptor was taken from a female donor in good health and CMV-seropositive. The sample comprised PBMCs. The CDR3 loop reads CASSQDPGTGSTEAFF. The CDR3 DNA reads TGCGCCAGCAGCCAAGATCCGGGGACAGGGAGCACTGAAGCTTTCTTT.